Shown below are 7 T cell receptor beta chains from a single sample sequenced in a study of vaccination and CD4 T cells after COVID-19. Once obtained from cultured CD4+ T cells, the DNA was sequenced using the Oncomine TCR Beta short-read assay. Via MiXCR, TCRdb re-called the PCR reads, giving one row per CDR3 protein. The table records approximately 20,000 distinct CDR3 sequences, around 70% of them present only once. For these receptors, no antigen is known. Treatment described: approximately nine-day PBMC culture with coronavirus spike peptide pools or control peptides (ViraFEST assay). Sequencing was done on a sample of CD4+ T cells from blood, cultured in vitro. These receptors were taken from a human donor who had recovered from COVID-19.

The V and J genes are TRBV11-2 and TRBJ1-1; no definite D call. The germline gives CDR1 SGHAT, CDR2 FQNNGV. V was cut by 0 bases and J by 6 bases, with 8 bases left in between. CDR3 length: 13 residues. CDR3 bases: TGTGCCAGCAGCTTAGATAGGACCCCTGAAGCTTTCTTT. Translated, it gives CASSLDRTPEAFF.

This chain connects TRBV19 to TRBJ1-5, with a possible D match to TRBD1 (5 bases). Germline V gene lookup returns CDR1 LNHDA and CDR2 SQIVND (reference sequence). CDR3 length: 13 amino acids. The V end was cut by 6 bases, the J end by 5 bases, with 11 bases between. CDR3 in amino acids: CASSRGTYQPQHF. CDR3 DNA sequence: TGTGCCAGTAGCCGGGGCACTTATCAGCCCCAGCATTTT.

The genes are TRBV6-5 and TRBJ1-5; D perhaps matches TRBD1 (6 bases). This CDR3 has 18 residues. Germline lookup yields CDR1 MNHEY and CDR2 SVGAGI. V dropped 2 bases and J dropped 2 bases, with 19 bases sitting between them. The CDR3 DNA reads as TGTGCCAGCAGTTACGGGGGGGGTAAACAGGGTCGCAATCAGCCCCAGCATTTT. Protein product: CASSYGGGKQGRNQPQHF.

The chain couples TRBV4-2 to TRBJ1-5; D gene ambiguous. Per germline, CDR1 LGHNA and CDR2 YNFKEQ. This CDR3 has 18 residues. V lost 0 bases, J lost 0 bases, and 15 bases lay in between. As DNA, the CDR3 is TGTGCCAGCAGCCAAGATTCCCATATCCCCTATAGCAATCAGCCCCAGCATTTT. Translating it yields CASSQDSHIPYSNQPQHF.

This sequence joins TRBV7-6 and TRBJ2-1; tentative D call: TRBD2 (5 bases). CDR1 is SGHVS and CDR2 is FNYEAQ in the germline V gene. The CDR3 spans 16 residues. The germline V and J ends were trimmed by 5 bases and 0 bases, with 14 bases remaining between them. CDR3 DNA: TGTGCCAGCAGCCCCCCAGCGGCCAGCTCCTACAATGAGCAGTTCTTC. Translated: CASSPPAASSYNEQFF.

The V and J genes are TRBV6-2 or TRBV6-3 and TRBJ1-3; unclear D gene. The V gene's germline CDR1 is MNHEY and CDR2 SVGEGT. This CDR3 has 12 amino acids. Trimming removed 2 bases from V and 3 bases from J, with 2 bases in between. This chain's CDR3 is CASSYHGNTIYF. Here the CDR3 DNA reads TGTGCCAGCAGTTACCATGGAAACACCATATATTTT.

The V and J genes are TRBV10-1 and TRBJ2-7; perhaps TRBD2 as D (6 bases). Germline CDR1 is WNHNN and CDR2 is SYGVQD (reference sequence). V lost 5 bases and J 1 base, leaving 12 bases between the germline ends. The CDR3 runs 14 residues. CDR3 DNA sequence: TGCGCCAGCAGTCTCGGGAGAGAATCCTACGAGCAGTACTTC. It yields the protein CASSLGRESYEQYF.